The 2 T cell receptor beta chains presented below share a single source sample, sequenced in a study of blood T cells in healthy people across ages. Primers used in a second PCR of roughly 6 to 11 cycles were a sample-barcoded 5' primer and a J-beta primer mix. TCRdb reprocessed the 5' RACE reads via MiXCR and lists one record per CDR3 protein. The sample contains around 1.5 million distinct CDR3 sequences, around two fifths of which appear only once. Input material: blood. The receptors come from a woman aged 18-29 years in good health.

This clonotype appeared a few times. The V and J genes are TRBV6-2 or TRBV6-3 and TRBJ2-6; a possible D gene is TRBD2 (5 bases). This CDR3 contains 18 residues. Germline V gives CDR1 MNHEY, CDR2 SVGEGT. The V end lost 4 bases, the J end lost 1 base, and 17 bases lay between the germline ends. CDR3 sequence (DNA): TGTGCCAGCAGTTCCTACTCCCCTAGGGAGTCTGGGGCCAACGTCCTGACTTTC. Protein: CASSSYSPRESGANVLTF.

This rearrangement joins TRBV7-9 to TRBJ2-5; D may be TRBD1 or TRBD2 (5 bases each). In germline, CDR1 is SEHNR, CDR2 FQNEAQ (reference sequence). The CDR3 spans 14 residues. V gave up 3 bases and J gave up 11 bases, with 19 bases separating them. Here the CDR3 DNA reads TGTGCCAGCAGCTTCGGGGCAGGGAAACATGAGCAGTACTTC. Translating it yields CASSFGAGKHEQYF.